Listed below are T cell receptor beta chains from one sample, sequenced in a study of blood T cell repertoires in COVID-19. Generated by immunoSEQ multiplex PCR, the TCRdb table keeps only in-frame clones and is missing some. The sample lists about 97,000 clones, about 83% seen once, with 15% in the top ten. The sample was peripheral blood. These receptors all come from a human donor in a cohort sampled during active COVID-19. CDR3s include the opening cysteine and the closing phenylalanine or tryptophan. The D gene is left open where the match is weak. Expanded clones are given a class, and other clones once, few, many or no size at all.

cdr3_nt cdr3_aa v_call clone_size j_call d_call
TGTGCCAGCAGCCTCTTGACTAGCGGGTCTTACAATGAGCAGTTCTTC CASSLLTSGSYNEQFF TRBV7-3 . TRBJ2-1 TRBD2
TGTGCCAGCAGCCTTAGCTCCTACGAGCAGTACTTC CASSLSSYEQYF TRBV5-5 . TRBJ2-7 .
TGTGCCAGCAGCTATGTCCAGGGGCCCAATCTCTCCTACGAGCAGTACTTC CASSYVQGPNLSYEQYF TRBV28 . TRBJ2-7 .
TGTGCCAGCAGCTTCGTTAATGAGCAGTTCTTC CASSFVNEQFF TRBV11-1 . TRBJ2-1 .
TGTGCCAGCAGCGAAGCTATGGAGGGCTACACCTTC CASSEAMEGYTF TRBV9 . TRBJ1-2 .
TGCGCCAGCAGTCAACAGACAGCTTTGAACACTGAAGCTTTCTTT CASSQQTALNTEAFF TRBV23-1 . TRBJ1-1 .
TGTGCCAGCAGTTACTGGGACAGGGAAAATTCACCCCTCCACTTT CASSYWDRENSPLHF TRBV6-6 . TRBJ1-6 TRBD1
TGTGCCAGCATGGGACATTCGAGCTCCTACAATGAGCAGTTCTTC CASMGHSSSYNEQFF TRBV3-1/TRBV3-2 . TRBJ2-1 .
TGTGCCAGTGACCAGGGGGACCTTTATAGCAATCAGCCCCAGCATTTT CASDQGDLYSNQPQHF TRBV19 . TRBJ1-5 TRBD1
TGTGCCAGCAGTTCGGACACCCGGGTTGAAGCTTTCTTT CASSSDTRVEAFF TRBV25-1 . TRBJ1-1 .
TGTGCCAGCAGCAAAGCGCGGGCAGGGGATGAGCAGTACTTC CASSKARAGDEQYF TRBV21-1 . TRBJ2-7 .
TGTGCCAGCAGCTCGGACAGGGCTCAGCCCCAGCATTTT CASSSDRAQPQHF TRBV7-2 . TRBJ1-5 TRBD1
TGTGCCAGCAGCTTGGTAGGACAACTAGCCAAAAACATTCAGTACTTC CASSLVGQLAKNIQYF TRBV5-5 . TRBJ2-4 .
TGTGCCAGCAGTTTTGGGGCTTTGACTGAAGCTTTCTTT CASSFGALTEAFF TRBV28 . TRBJ1-1 .
TGTGCCAGCAGCTTATATGAGGGAGACACTGAAGCTTTCTTT CASSLYEGDTEAFF TRBV7-8 . TRBJ1-1 .
TGTGCTAGTGGTTCGGGACTAGCGGGGCCTCAAGAGACCCAGTACTTC CASGSGLAGPQETQYF TRBV12-5 . TRBJ2-5 TRBD2
TGTGCCAGCACCTCGGCCGGGGGGGCCCAAAGTGATGGCTACACCTTC CASTSAGGAQSDGYTF TRBV6-6 . TRBJ1-2 .
TGTGCCAGCAGAATTCAAGGGAGTAGGAATCAGCCCCAGCATTTT CASRIQGSRNQPQHF TRBV28 . TRBJ1-5 .
TGCGCCAGCAGACCAGGACTAGCGGGGGGGCCTGATACGCAGTATTTT CASRPGLAGGPDTQYF TRBV5-1 . TRBJ2-3 TRBD2
TGTGCCAGCAGCCCCCCCGACAGGGGAACAACTAGCACAGATACGCAGTATTTT CASSPPDRGTTSTDTQYF TRBV3-1/TRBV3-2 . TRBJ2-3 TRBD1
TGCGCCAGCAGCTCCTCCGGGACTAGCGGGAGCGGGACAGATACGCAGTATTTT CASSSSGTSGSGTDTQYF TRBV5-1 . TRBJ2-3 TRBD2
TGTGCCAGCAGCTTTGGGTTACAGGGGAGGCCCTATGGCTACACCTTC CASSFGLQGRPYGYTF TRBV7-8 . TRBJ1-2 TRBD1
TGCGCCAGCAGTGCGGGGGGGACCTACGAGCAGTACTTC CASSAGGTYEQYF TRBV10-2 . TRBJ2-7 TRBD2
TGTGCCAGCAGTTACAGGATGGGAACCCCTTATGGCTACACCTTC CASSYRMGTPYGYTF TRBV3-1/TRBV3-2 . TRBJ1-2 .
TGCAGCGTAACCGGGACTAGCGGGGGGCTTGAGACCCAGTACTTC CSVTGTSGGLETQYF TRBV29-1 . TRBJ2-5 TRBD2
TGTGCCAGCAGCCAAGATATGGGACAGGCAACCTACGAGCAGTACTTC CASSQDMGQATYEQYF TRBV14 . TRBJ2-7 TRBD1
TGTGCCAGTAGTATAAGTAGCGGGAGTGGGGAGACCCAGTACTTC CASSISSGSGETQYF TRBV19 . TRBJ2-5 TRBD2
TGTGCCACAAGGACAGGGATTTACAATGAGCAGTTCTTC CATRTGIYNEQFF TRBV6-5 . TRBJ2-1 TRBD1
TGCGCCAGCAGCTGGGTCAATCTAGCGGGGGGAGAGACCCAGTACTTC CASSWVNLAGGETQYF TRBV5-1 few TRBJ2-5 TRBD2
TGTGCCAGCAGTCCCCAGGGGGCGCGAAACTATGGCTACACCTTC CASSPQGARNYGYTF TRBV6-5 . TRBJ1-2 TRBD1
TGTGCCAGCAGTTTCAGGATAAATCAGCCCCAGCATTTT CASSFRINQPQHF TRBV6-5 . TRBJ1-5 .
TGTGCCACCAGCAGACCCCAGGGACAGGGGGTAACAGATACGCAGTATTTT CATSRPQGQGVTDTQYF TRBV15 . TRBJ2-3 TRBD1
TGCGCCAGCAGCCCGCGGACAGGGACCTACGAGCAGTACTTC CASSPRTGTYEQYF TRBV5-1 . TRBJ2-7 TRBD1
TGTGCCATCAGTGACACGGGAGACCCGAACCTTTTAGGCCTCTACAATGAGCAGTTCTTC CAISDTGDPNLLGLYNEQFF TRBV10-3 . TRBJ2-1 .
TGTGCCAGCAGCTCCCGGACTAGCGGCGGGGAGCTGTTTTTT CASSSRTSGGELFF TRBV7-3 . TRBJ2-2 TRBD2
TGTGCCAGCAGTGAAATTGTTTGGACAGGGCCCGAGCAAGAGACCCAGTACTTC CASSEIVWTGPEQETQYF TRBV6-1 once TRBJ2-5 TRBD1
TGTGCCAGCAGCGTAGACCCGAACATATACTATGGCTACACCTTC CASSVDPNIYYGYTF TRBV9 . TRBJ1-2 .
TGTGCCAGCAGTTACGCAGCCAGGGGAACTGAAGCTTTCTTT CASSYAARGTEAFF TRBV6-6 . TRBJ1-1 .
TGTGCCAGCGGGGTGAGTGGGAGACAAGAGACCCAGTACTTC CASGVSGRQETQYF TRBV27 . TRBJ2-5 .
TGTGCCAGCAGCCCCCCTAGCTATGGCTACACCTTC CASSPPSYGYTF TRBV7-8 few TRBJ1-2 .
TGTGCCAGCAGCGGACAGGGAAGGGGAAAAGCTTTCTTT CASSGQGRGKAFF TRBV2 . TRBJ1-1 TRBD1
TGTGCCAGCTCACCGGGGGGGGCTAGCAATCAGCCCCAGCATTTT CASSPGGASNQPQHF TRBV18 once TRBJ1-5 .
TGCGCCAGCAGTGAGCCCCGGGTGAGCGGGAGTAAACACTATGAGCAGTTCTTC CASSEPRVSGSKHYEQFF TRBV10-2 . TRBJ2-1 TRBD2
TGTGCCAGCAGCCCACCGAGAGACAGGGTAGTATGGGAGCAGTTCTTC CASSPPRDRVVWEQFF TRBV28 once TRBJ2-1 TRBD1